This T cell receptor beta chain was obtained from a study of blood T cell repertoires in COVID-19 (dated by TCRdb to the early 2020s). For the study in its entirety: The collaborator samples originated in the United States, Italy and Spain and spanned the acute and convalescent phases of COVID-19. The material from the prospective study consisted of cDNA or gDNA derived from T cells, B-cell-depleted T cells, or PBMCs. Deeply sampled blood TCRbeta repertoires from subjects exposed to, actively infected with, or recovered from COVID-19 were included in the dataset. The repertoires were released in a freely available public database meant as a resource for research on the immune response to SARS-CoV-2. Samples came from the ongoing ImmuneRACE study (first 160 participants) plus 1,254 subjects from 6 global collaborators. Sample metadata almost always included a de-identified subject ID, COVID-19 status, age in years and sex. Where HLA class I and class II types were available, the types were taken from metadata supplied by the sample provider, not from assay-based typing.

What the work shows at the level of the full study, not this receptor alone: How much clinical and demographic metadata was included differed by source and by participant, and the metadata was provided uncurated.

On this clone itself: What this receptor recognizes is not known. Per-nucleotide qualities are absent, and no much larger clonotype sits a single base away.

The CDR3 spans 13 residues, from the cysteine through the phenylalanine. Left in the record is the CDR3 DNA by itself, 39 bases read in frame from the first base. V is cut back by 2 bases and J by 5 bases, with 3 bases in the junction unmatched. The germline V gene gives CDR1 as SGHDT and CDR2 as YYEEEE. Another Seattle source contributed samples from volunteer blood donors who had recovered from COVID-19. Collaborating institutions collected whole blood in K2EDTA tubes following their own protocols. For TCRbeta analysis, collaborators shipped samples as frozen whole blood, isolated PBMCs, or DNA extracted from either of those sample types. The immunoSEQ Assay, a bias-controlled multiplex PCR, was used to amplify TCRbeta CDR3 regions from genomic DNA. The authors' pipeline ran thus. Within the assay, amplification of reference gene primers was used to estimate how many nucleated cells each sample contained. To quantify the absolute abundance of each unique TCRbeta CDR3 rearrangement, sequence reads were collapsed and filtered. Productive Simpson clonality was computed per sample as the square root of Simpson's diversity index over productive rearrangements. In TCRdb, the immuneACCESS table is reduced to in-frame sequences with V and J assigned. These tables do not hold every clone; where another copy was compared, an unresolved V gene accounts for under half, and the others remain unexplained. The V and J calls and the clone size are those of that table, but D and trimming were determined from the DNA. The table for this sample lists 200,000 to 250,000 clones; about 85% of them were counted only once. The ten largest make up approximately 12% of the sample.

Source material: peripheral blood. This clonotype originated in a woman under 30 who had recovered from COVID-19. The sequence is built from TRBV5-6 and TRBJ2-5, and 7 bases in between align with TRBD1. The CDR3 has the sequence CASSLGGAETQYF. The DNA reads TGTGCCAGCAGCTTAGGGGGCGCCGAGACCCAGTACTTC.